One sample yielded the 30 T cell receptor beta chains listed below, sequenced in a study of shared clonotypes between healthy human individuals. Generated by immunoSEQ multiplex PCR, the TCRdb table keeps only in-frame clones and is missing some. This repertoire shows 2 million to 3 million clones, over 85% found once; its top ten account for more than 0.35%. The specimen sequenced was naive CD4+ T cells from PBMCs. The subset is: CD45RA+ positively selected. Receptor source: a man aged 18 to 30 in good health. Some clones in this sample may be carry-over from other donors' samples.

This clone was recorded only once. The chain is built from TRBV27 and TRBJ2-1; TRBD2 is a possible D gene (7 bases). The CDR3 runs 16 residues. CDR1 is MNHEY and CDR2 is SMNVEV in the germline V gene (reference sequence). V lost 5 bases and J lost 7, with 21 bases in between. As DNA, the CDR3 is TGTGCCAGCAGTCTCGGCTGGGGGCTAGCGGAAAATGAGCAGTTCTTC. Protein: CASSLGWGLAENEQFF.

The chain joins TRBV5-4 to TRBJ1-3; D not resolved. Per germline, CDR1 SGHNT and CDR2 YYREEE (reference sequence). The V gene lost 5 bases and the J gene lost 4 bases, with 19 bases spanning the gap. This CDR3 has 16 amino acids. This CDR3 is CASSLGSRLRGNTIYF. The DNA for the CDR3 is TGTGCCAGCAGTCTTGGGTCCAGGCTACGCGGAAACACCATATATTTT.

The chain links TRBV28 to TRBJ1-2, with D perhaps TRBD1 (6 bases). From germline, CDR1 is MDHEN and CDR2 SYDVKM. CDR3 length: 16 residues. The V end was cut by 7 bases, the J end by 7 bases, with 25 bases between. In DNA, the CDR3 is TGTGCCAGCAAACTACACAGGGCCCCGGGGGCTTTTGGCTACACCTTC. Its translation is CASKLHRAPGAFGYTF.

The J gene is TRBJ2-1, the V gene TRBV5-1; tentatively, D is TRBD1 (6 bases). There are 13 residues in the CDR3. Trimming took 4 bases from V and 5 from J, leaving 10 bases between them. Germline CDR1 reads SGHRS; CDR2 reads YFSETQ. The CDR3 sequence is CASSRGTNNEQFF. DNA for the CDR3: TGCGCCAGCAGCAGGGGGACCAACAATGAGCAGTTCTTC.

This chain joins TRBV28 and TRBJ2-1, with 7 bases identical to TRBD2. V shed 3 bases, J shed 9 bases, and the junction held 8 bases outside the gene matches. The length of the CDR3 is 14 residues. Germline V gene lookup returns CDR1 MDHEN and CDR2 SYDVKM. The CDR3 DNA reads TGTGCCAGCAGTTTCCCCCGGACGGGAGGTGAGCAGTTCTTC. It yields the protein CASSFPRTGGEQFF.

Worth noting for this clone: This sample also contains other DNA sequences that code for the same CDR3. The rearrangement links TRBV18 to TRBJ2-7, with 10 bases identical to TRBD1. The CDR3 contains 14 residues. With V trimmed by 6 bases and J by 3 bases, 5 bases remained unmatched. Germline loops: CDR1 KGHSH, CDR2 LQKENI. CDR3 in amino acids: CASSPGTGDYEQYF. DNA for the CDR3: TGTGCCAGCTCCCCGGGGACAGGGGACTACGAGCAGTACTTC.

This chain joins TRBV7-2 and TRBJ2-5; D unclear. The CDR3 length is 14 residues. CDR1 is SGHTA and CDR2 is FQGNSA in the germline V gene. Between the trimmed V and J ends, which lost 1 base and 1 base, there was a span of 7 bases. CDR3 residues: CASSLVTSQETQYF. The CDR3 region has the DNA TGTGCCAGCAGCTTAGTTACCAGCCAAGAGACCCAGTACTTC.

This chain uses TRBV7-8 with TRBJ1-1; tentatively, D is TRBD1 (6 bases). Per germline, CDR1 SGHVS and CDR2 FQNEAQ. V was pared by 2 bases and J by 8 bases, with 15 bases between. This CDR3 comprises 14 residues. The CDR3 is CASSLSGGRNEAFF. The CDR3 DNA follows: TGTGCCAGCAGCTTAAGTGGGGGGCGGAACGAAGCTTTCTTT.

The chain couples TRBV15 to TRBJ2-7; 13 bases line up with TRBD2. This CDR3 contains 18 residues. Germline V gene sequence: CDR1 LNHNV, CDR2 YYDKDF (reference sequence). Unmatched junction bases numbered 8, after V lost 3 bases and J lost 0 bases. As DNA, the CDR3 is TGTGCCACCAGCAGGGAAGGACTAGCGGGGGTGAGCTCCTACGAGCAGTACTTC. Encoded protein: CATSREGLAGVSSYEQYF.

The chain combines TRBV5-6 with TRBJ2-7; 12 nucleotides line up with TRBD2. Germline CDR1 reads SGHDT; CDR2 reads YYEEEE. V was clipped by 4 bases and J by 4 bases; unmatched bases: 3. The CDR3 runs to 14 residues. CDR3 loop: CASSRLAGEYEQYF. The CDR3 coding sequence is TGTGCCAGCAGCCGACTAGCGGGAGAGTACGAGCAGTACTTC.

The rearrangement uses TRBV28 and TRBJ2-3; no definite D call. The germline V gene has CDR1 MDHEN and CDR2 SYDVKM. The CDR3 contains 14 residues. The ends were cut back, 6 bases at V and 5 bases at J, with 15 bases in the middle. The CDR3 is CASRTRHGEDTQYF. The DNA for the CDR3 is TGTGCCAGCAGAACTCGACACGGAGAAGATACGCAGTATTTT.

This chain connects TRBV6-5 to TRBJ1-2; the D is unclear. In germline, CDR1 is MNHEY, CDR2 SVGAGI. CDR3 length: 14 amino acids. V gave up 7 bases and J gave up 4 bases, with 16 bases separating them. In DNA, the CDR3 is TGTGCCAGCAAAAGCTCCGCGGCTCTCTATGGCTACACCTTC. Encoded protein: CASKSSAALYGYTF.

The gene calls are TRBV20-1 and TRBJ1-1; tentatively, D is TRBD1 (6 bases). Germline values: CDR1 DFQATT, CDR2 SNEGSKA (reference sequence). Trimming shortened V by 6 bases and J by 7 bases, and 12 bases separated the two germline ends. The CDR3 runs to 11 residues. CDR3 amino acids: CSAGTRDEAFF. CDR3 coding DNA: TGCAGTGCCGGGACACGGGATGAAGCTTTCTTT.

The chain joins TRBV5-4 to TRBJ2-1; D is unresolved. V was pared by 0 bases and J by 5 bases, with 12 bases between. CDR3 length equals 15 residues. The germline CDR1 and CDR2 sequences are SGHNT and YYREEE (reference sequence). For the CDR3, the DNA is TGTGCCAGCAGCTTGGGTGGAGTTCGAAACAATGAGCAGTTCTTC. Protein sequence: CASSLGGVRNNEQFF.

The rearrangement joins TRBV5-6 to TRBJ1-4; D ambiguous. V was clipped by 3 bases and J by 4 bases, with 4 bases between them. The CDR3 covers 12 residues. Germline loops: CDR1 SGHDT, CDR2 YYEEEE. Written as DNA, the CDR3 is TGTGCCAGCAGCTCGGGTAATGAAAAACTGTTTTTT. It yields the protein CASSSGNEKLFF.

The rearrangement joins TRBV7-2 to TRBJ1-5, with 9 bases identical to TRBD1. The germline CDR1 and CDR2 sequences are SGHTA and FQGNSA. The CDR3 loop spans 17 amino acids. Trimming at V came to 4 bases and at J to 0 bases, leaving 7 bases not matched to a gene. In nucleotides, the CDR3 is TGTGCCAGCAGCTCCCGGGACAGGGCTTATAGCAATCAGCCCCAGCATTTT. Amino acid sequence: CASSSRDRAYSNQPQHF.

The chain couples TRBV5-4 to TRBJ1-1; D is unclear. The CDR3 consists of 16 residues. Germline V gives CDR1 SGHNT, CDR2 YYREEE (reference sequence). Between the trimmed V and J ends, which lost 2 bases and 4 bases, there was a span of 18 bases. The CDR3 nucleotides read TGTGCCAGCAGCTTTCCCACGGGGTTGGGTGGCACTGAAGCTTTCTTT. Translating gives CASSFPTGLGGTEAFF.

This clone appeared once. V is TRBV19 and J is TRBJ2-7; D possibly corresponds to TRBD1 (6 bases). The V gene's germline CDR1 is LNHDA and CDR2 SQIVND (reference sequence). V was trimmed by 0 bases and J by 3 bases, leaving 15 bases between them. The CDR3 covers 16 residues. CDR3 DNA: TGTGCCAGTAGTATAGATACCGGTTGGACAGTCTACGAGCAGTACTTC. Protein product: CASSIDTGWTVYEQYF.

Comment on this clone: At one boundary the junction diverges from the germline segment, which might be a read error. The V and J genes are TRBV7-9 and TRBJ2-6, with TRBD1 identical over 9 bases. The germline gives CDR1 SEHNR, CDR2 FQNEAQ (reference sequence). This CDR3 has 19 residues. For the CDR3, the DNA is TGTGCCAGCAACTTATGGCCCAGACAGGGGGTTTCTGGGGCCAACGTCCTGACTTTC. Translation gives CASNLWPRQGVSGANVLTF.

V usage is TRBV5-4 and J usage is TRBJ2-7; TRBD1 matches at 8 bases. The CDR3 loop spans 16 amino acids. Germline CDR1 and CDR2: SGHNT and YYREEE (reference sequence). With 0 bases clipped from V and 3 bases from J, the junction kept 8 bases outside the gene matches. CDR3 region: CASSLAMGTGFYEQYF. The DNA for the CDR3 is TGTGCCAGCAGCTTGGCCATGGGGACAGGCTTCTACGAGCAGTACTTC.

This chain connects TRBV6-1 to TRBJ2-5, with D perhaps TRBD2 (5 bases). Between the trimmed V and J ends, which lost 2 bases and 2 bases, there was a span of 9 bases. The germline V gene encodes CDR1 MNHNS and CDR2 SASEGT. The CDR3 is 14 amino acids. The CDR3 region has the DNA TGTGCCAGCAGTGAATGGAGGCCTCAAGAGACCCAGTACTTC. Its protein is CASSEWRPQETQYF.

The V and J genes are TRBV10-3 and TRBJ2-1, with D maybe TRBD2 (6 bases). This CDR3 comprises 16 residues. V lost 4 bases to trimming and J lost 0 bases, with 13 bases between them. The germline V gene encodes CDR1 ENHRY and CDR2 SYGVKD. The DNA of the CDR3 is TGTGCCATCAGTGGTGTCGGGAGCCGCTCCTACAATGAGCAGTTCTTC. Its protein product is CAISGVGSRSYNEQFF.

In this sample, this clone turned up a few times. CDR3 in amino acids: CASSQDLTDYMNTEAFF. In DNA, the CDR3 is TGTGCCAGCAGCCAAGATCTTACCGATTACATGAACACTGAAGCTTTCTTT. The rearrangement uses TRBV4-2 and TRBJ1-1; no definite D call. V lost 0 bases, J lost 0 bases, and 14 bases lay in between. This CDR3 is 17 amino acids long. CDR1 LGHNA and CDR2 YNFKEQ come from the germline V gene.

With regard to this clone: Other DNA sequences in this sample translate to the same CDR3. The chain employs TRBV28 and TRBJ2-5; D ambiguous. The CDR3 extends over 13 amino acids. V lost 3 bases and J 4 bases, leaving 9 bases between the germline ends. Germline-derived CDR1 and CDR2 are MDHEN and SYDVKM. CDR3 bases: TGTGCCAGCAGTTTGGTATCGGGAGAGACCCAGTACTTC. This codes for CASSLVSGETQYF.

The chain uses TRBV6-1 and TRBJ2-3; D is undetermined. V dropped 5 bases and J dropped 0 bases, with 12 bases sitting between them. The CDR3 has 15 amino acids. The germline V gene encodes CDR1 MNHNS and CDR2 SASEGT. CDR3 sequence (DNA): TGTGCCAGCAGTTCCGCCCCCCGTAGCACAGATACGCAGTATTTT. Its protein product is CASSSAPRSTDTQYF.

For the CDR3, the DNA is TGTGCCAGCATCCGGCAGGCCCCTTCTGAAGCTTTCTTT. This gives the protein CASIRQAPSEAFF. The genes are TRBV28 and TRBJ1-1; no definite D call. The CDR3 contains 13 residues. V was pared by 7 bases and J by 6 bases, with 15 bases between. Germline V gives CDR1 MDHEN, CDR2 SYDVKM.

The V call is TRBV18, the J call TRBJ2-7, with 10 nucleotides matching TRBD1. The CDR3 consists of 17 residues. The V gene's germline CDR1 is KGHSH and CDR2 LQKENI. Germline trimming cut 3 bases from V and 5 bases from J; bases unmatched to any gene: 13. CDR3 in amino acids: CASSPPSRQGASDEQYF. The CDR3 region has the DNA TGTGCCAGCTCACCCCCCTCCCGACAGGGGGCGAGCGACGAGCAGTACTTC. The whole variable domain, remainder taken from reference TRBV18 and TRBJ2-7, is NAGVMQNPRHLVRRRGQEARLRCSPMKGHSHVYWYRQLPEEGLKFMVYLQKENIIDESGMPKERFSAEFPKEGPSILRIQQVVRGDSAAYFCASSPPSRQGASDEQYFGPGTRLTVT.

The rearrangement links TRBV28 to TRBJ2-1; possible D gene TRBD2, 6 bases. Germline lookup yields CDR1 MDHEN and CDR2 SYDVKM. With 2 bases removed from V and 4 bases from J, the gap between germline ends came to 12 bases. The CDR3 totals 15 residues. CDR3 DNA sequence: TGTGCCAGCAGTTTACGTTGGGGGGTGTACAATGAGCAGTTCTTC. Protein sequence: CASSLRWGVYNEQFF.

The chain has TRBV7-3 and TRBJ2-1; 9 positions match TRBD2. Germline trimming cut 4 bases from V and 0 bases from J; bases unmatched to any gene: 1. In germline, CDR1 is SGHTA, CDR2 FQGTGA. This CDR3 region has 15 residues. CDR3 coding DNA: TGTGCCAGCAGCTCTAGCGGGGTCTCCTACAATGAGCAGTTCTTC. Translation gives CASSSSGVSYNEQFF.

CDR3 sequence: CASSAAAYNEQFF. The CDR3 DNA follows: TGTGCCAGCAGCGCTGCGGCATACAATGAGCAGTTCTTC. The chain recombines TRBV9 with TRBJ2-1, with D unresolved. CDR3 length equals 13 residues. Germline V lookup: CDR1 SGDLS, CDR2 YYNGEE. Trimming took 3 bases from V and 4 from J, leaving 8 bases between them.